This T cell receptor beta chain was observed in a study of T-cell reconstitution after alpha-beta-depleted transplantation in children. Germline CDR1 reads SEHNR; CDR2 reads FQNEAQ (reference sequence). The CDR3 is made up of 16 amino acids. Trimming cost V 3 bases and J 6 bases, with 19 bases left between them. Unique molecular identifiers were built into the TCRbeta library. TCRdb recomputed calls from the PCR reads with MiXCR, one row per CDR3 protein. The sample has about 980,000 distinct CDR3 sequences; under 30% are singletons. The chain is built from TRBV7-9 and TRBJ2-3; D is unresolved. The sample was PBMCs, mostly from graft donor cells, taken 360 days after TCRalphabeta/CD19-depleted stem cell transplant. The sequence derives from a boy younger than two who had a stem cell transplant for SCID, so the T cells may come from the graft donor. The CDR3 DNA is TGTGCCAGCAGCTTGGCGGTTCTTCTTAGGAGCGATACGCAGTATTTT. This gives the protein CASSLAVLLRSDTQYF.